This entry lists 29 T cell receptor beta chains sequenced from one sample in a study of blood T cell repertoires in COVID-19 (dated by TCRdb to 2019 to 2021). Libraries were constructed by the immunoSEQ multiplex PCR assay. TCRdb carries this immuneACCESS record with in-frame sequences only. Its versions omit some clonotypes, under half of them owing to an unresolved V gene in the studies checked, with the rest unexplained. A total of under 250,000 clones appear in this sample, 65% to 85% of them only once. Around 30% of the sample goes to the ten largest clones. Material for sequencing was peripheral blood. The receptor source for this set is a man between 40 and 49 years old with acute or convalescent COVID-19.

The V call is TRBV4-2, the J call TRBJ1-2, with a possible D match to TRBD1 (5 bases). V lost 0 bases and J lost 7, with 6 bases in between. Germline CDR1 and CDR2: LGHNA and YNFKEQ. The CDR3 consists of 12 residues. The CDR3 nucleotides are TGTGCCAGCAGCCAAGATGGGGCTGGCTACACCTTC. Encoded protein: CASSQDGAGYTF.

The chain combines TRBV19 with TRBJ2-7, with D perhaps TRBD1 (6 bases). V shed 5 bases and J shed 2 bases, with 13 bases lying between them. Germline assignment: CDR1 LNHDA and CDR2 SQIVND (reference sequence). The CDR3 runs 14 residues. CDR3 DNA sequence: TGTGCCAGTAGTGAAACAGGGCACCCCTACGAGCAGTACTTC. As protein: CASSETGHPYEQYF.

V is TRBV3-1 (or the pseudogene TRBV3-2) and J is TRBJ2-3; D is ambiguous. CDR3 size: 12 residues. V gave up 11 bases and J gave up 0 bases, with 9 bases separating them. Germline assignment: CDR1 LGHDT and CDR2 YNNKEL (reference sequence). Written as DNA, the CDR3 is TGTGCCGCAGTATCTAGCACAGATACGCAGTATTTT. Its translation: CAAVSSTDTQYF.

The rearrangement uses TRBV14 and TRBJ1-2; D is uncertain. Looked up from germline, CDR1 is SGHDN and CDR2 is FVKESK. The CDR3 is 15 amino acids. Trimming left V 3 bases short and J 4 bases short, with 15 bases between. CDR3 DNA: TGTGCCAGCAGCCACCTCAACTCCGACACCTATGGCTACACCTTC. This encodes CASSHLNSDTYGYTF.

The V gene is TRBV29-1, the J gene TRBJ2-3; 8 bases align to TRBD1. J lost 1 base, V lost 1 base, and 4 bases had no gene match. This CDR3 region has 15 residues. The germline CDR1 and CDR2 sequences are SQVTM and ANQGSEA. Written as DNA, the CDR3 is TGCAGCGTTGAAGCCCTGGGACAGGGCACAGATACGCAGTATTTT. This sequence encodes CSVEALGQGTDTQYF.

The genes are TRBV4-1 and TRBJ2-7, with 8 bases that match TRBD2. CDR1 and CDR2 (germline): MGHRA, YSYEKL. The CDR3 loop spans 14 amino acids. Trimming took 4 bases from V and 7 from J; bases not matched to a gene: 9. CDR3 nucleotides: TGCGCCAGCAGCCCCGAAAGCGGGAGAGGAGAGCAGTACTTC. Amino acids: CASSPESGRGEQYF.

The chain carries TRBV12-5 and TRBJ1-5; D remains ambiguous. Trimming removed 2 bases from V and 2 bases from J, with 7 bases in between. From germline, CDR1 is LGHNT and CDR2 FRNRAP. The CDR3 is made up of 14 amino acids. CDR3 region: CASGLYPGNQPQHF. The CDR3 coding sequence is TGTGCTAGTGGTTTGTACCCGGGCAATCAGCCCCAGCATTTT.

The genes are TRBV3-1 (or the pseudogene TRBV3-2) and TRBJ2-1, with 11 bases lining up with TRBD2. CDR1 and CDR2 from the germline V gene are LGHDT and YNNKEL (reference sequence). J was trimmed by 6 bases and V by 1 base; bases with no gene match: 8. CDR3 length: 17 amino acids. As DNA, the CDR3 is TGTGCCAGCAGCCAAGCCGTAGCGGGAGGGCCTCGCAATGAGCAGTTCTTC. As protein: CASSQAVAGGPRNEQFF.

The chain employs TRBV27 and TRBJ2-1; TRBD1 matches at 8 bases. CDR3 length: 15 residues. Losses at the gene ends were 6 bases for V and 9 bases for J; bases not matched to a gene: 13. Germline V CDR1 and CDR2: MNHEY, SMNVEV (reference sequence). DNA of the CDR3: TGTGCCAGCAGCAAGGGACAGGCCTACAAAGCTGAGCAGTTCTTC. Translating gives CASSKGQAYKAEQFF.

The chain uses TRBV5-1 and TRBJ2-2; TRBD2 aligns across 8 bases. CDR1 is SGHRS, CDR2 YFSETQ, per germline. The V gene end was trimmed by 4 bases and the J gene end by 4 bases; junction bases not matched to a gene: 9. CDR3 length: 16 residues. CDR3: CASSELAGLSTGELFF. CDR3 nucleotide sequence: TGCGCCAGCAGCGAATTAGCGGGACTCAGCACCGGGGAGCTGTTTTTT. Complete variable domain (other parts from reference TRBV5-1 and TRBJ2-2): KAGVTQTPRYLIKTRGQQVTLSCSPISGHRSVSWYQQTPGQGLQFLFEYFSETQRNKGNFPGRFSGRQFSNSRSEMNVSTLELGDSALYLCASSELAGLSTGELFFGEGSRLTVL.

This clone has just one count. This chain uses TRBV7-7 with TRBJ2-5, with D possibly matching TRBD1 (6 bases). The V and J ends lost 4 bases and 4 bases respectively, with 16 bases between them. Germline CDR1 is SSHAT and CDR2 is FNYEAQ (reference sequence). This CDR3 contains 15 residues. In DNA, the CDR3 is TGTGCCAGCAGCTCAAGATTTGGGACATCAGAGACCCAGTACTTC. This translates into CASSSRFGTSETQYF.

This chain links TRBV2 with TRBJ1-5; TRBD1 matches 7 bases. The CDR3 spans 16 residues. After removal of 6 bases from V and 3 bases from J, the junction contained 11 bases not matched to a gene. CDR1 and CDR2 from the germline V gene are SNHLY and FYNNEI. The CDR3 reads CASSSRPGQDNQPQHF. The CDR3, as DNA: TGTGCCAGCAGCTCCCGGCCCGGACAGGACAATCAGCCCCAGCATTTT.

The chain recombines TRBV30 with TRBJ1-1; no clear D gene. The V gene's germline CDR1 is GTSNPN and CDR2 SVGIG (reference sequence). CDR3 length: 14 amino acids. The ends were cut back, 3 bases at V and 1 base at J, with 12 bases in the middle. Here the CDR3 reads CAWSLGVQNTEAFF. The CDR3 nucleotides are TGTGCCTGGAGCCTCGGGGTACAGAACACTGAAGCTTTCTTT.

The chain is built from TRBV6-5 and TRBJ1-1; 8 bases are a match to TRBD1. The CDR3 has 14 residues. Germline V lookup: CDR1 MNHEY, CDR2 SVGAGI. J lost 4 bases, V lost 3 bases, and 4 bases had no gene match. CDR3 sequence (DNA): TGTGCCAGCAGTTATCGAGACAGGGGCACTGAAGCTTTCTTT. Residues: CASSYRDRGTEAFF.

This chain joins TRBV15 and TRBJ1-5, with 10 bases aligning to TRBD1. Germline CDR1 LNHNV, CDR2 YYDKDF (reference sequence). The CDR3 is 14 residues long. Trimming took 9 bases from V and 1 from J; bases not matched to a gene: 3. The CDR3 nucleotides read TGTGCCACTGACAGGGGGCACAGCAATCAGCCCCAGCATTTT. Translation: CATDRGHSNQPQHF.

The CDR3 coding sequence is TGTGCCAGCAGCAAAGGGGGAGGAAGAGGGGCCTTGAACACTGAAGCTTTCTTT. The encoded protein is CASSKGGGRGALNTEAFF. The chain is built from TRBV21-1 and TRBJ1-1. TRBV21-1 is a known pseudogene. CDR3 size: 18 residues.

The chain employs TRBV5-1 and TRBJ1-2; D may be TRBD1 (6 bases). This CDR3 comprises 12 residues. Germline lookup yields CDR1 SGHRS and CDR2 YFSETQ. The ends were cut back, 4 bases at V and 10 bases at J, with 14 bases in the middle. The CDR3 sequence is CASSGAQGTYTF. CDR3 DNA: TGCGCCAGCAGCGGGGCCCAGGGGACCTACACCTTC.

The gene calls are TRBV29-1 and TRBJ2-7; D not resolved. V lost 4 bases and J lost 2, with 6 bases in between. Germline V gene lookup returns CDR1 SQVTM and CDR2 ANQGSEA. There are 11 residues in the CDR3. The CDR3, as DNA: TGCAGCGTTGCCTACGCCTACGAGCAGTACTTC. Protein: CSVAYAYEQYF.

The rearrangement uses TRBV5-8 and TRBJ1-5, with TRBD1 matching 7 bases. The CDR3 length is 15 residues. Germline trimming cut 5 bases from V and 2 bases from J; bases unmatched to any gene: 7. Germline-derived CDR1 and CDR2 are SGHTS and YDEGEE. The CDR3 DNA reads as TGTGCCAGCAGTCAAGGGGGCTCGGGCAATCAGCCCCAGCATTTT. It is translated as CASSQGGSGNQPQHF.

The rearrangement joins TRBV20-1 to TRBJ2-7; D unclear. The V gene's germline CDR1 is DFQATT and CDR2 SNEGSKA (reference sequence). The CDR3 totals 11 residues. V lost 6 bases, J lost 4 bases, and 10 bases lay in between. The CDR3 DNA reads as TGCAGTGCCTACGACGGGTACGAGCAGTACTTC. Its translation: CSAYDGYEQYF.

This chain joins TRBV6-5 and TRBJ1-2; 10 bases line up with TRBD1. Germline V gene data show CDR1 as MNHEY and CDR2 as SVGAGI. CDR3 length equals 14 residues. V shed 0 bases and J 7 bases; nucleotides not matched to a gene: 2. CDR3 bases: TGTGCCAGCAGTTACTCGGGGACAGGGGCTGGCTACACCTTC. It encodes CASSYSGTGAGYTF.

The rearrangement joins TRBV5-4 to TRBJ1-2; D is unresolved. Trimming took 0 bases from V and 6 from J, leaving 12 bases between them. The CDR3 is 14 residues long. Looked up from germline, CDR1 is SGHNT and CDR2 is YYREEE (reference sequence). The DNA of the CDR3 is TGTGCCAGCAGCTTGGCTAAGGTAGAGGATGGCTACACCTTC. It translates to CASSLAKVEDGYTF. The full variable domain, completed using reference TRBV5-4 and TRBJ1-2, is ETGVTQSPTHLIKTRGQQVTLRCSSQSGHNTVSWYQQALGQGPQFIFQYYREEENGRGNFPPRFSGLQFPNYSSELNVNALELDDSALYLCASSLAKVEDGYTFGSGTRLTVV.

The chain carries TRBV9 and TRBJ2-2; no reliable D call. Germline CDR1 SGDLS, CDR2 YYNGEE. V shed 1 base and J shed 6 bases, with 7 bases lying between them. The CDR3 loop spans 13 amino acids. As DNA, the CDR3 is TGTGCCAGCAGCGTAATAACAGCCGGGGAGCTGTTTTTT. It translates to CASSVITAGELFF.

This chain connects TRBV7-9 to TRBJ2-4; tentative D call: TRBD1 (6 bases). The CDR3 length is 15 residues. V lost 3 bases and J lost 1, with 10 bases in between. Germline loops: CDR1 SEHNR, CDR2 FQNEAQ (reference sequence). The CDR3 sequence: CASSFPQGAKNIQYF. CDR3 coding DNA: TGTGCCAGCAGCTTCCCCCAGGGGGCCAAAAACATTCAGTACTTC.

The V gene is TRBV27, the J gene TRBJ2-7; 10 nucleotides align to TRBD2. Germline values: CDR1 MNHEY, CDR2 SMNVEV (reference sequence). After removal of 2 bases from V and 6 bases from J, the junction contained 7 bases not matched to a gene. This CDR3 region has 15 residues. CDR3 residues: CASSLTASGSTEQYF. The CDR3 DNA reads as TGTGCCAGCAGTTTAACGGCTAGCGGGAGTACCGAGCAGTACTTC.

The V call is TRBV6-5, the J call TRBJ2-3; 7 bases match TRBD1. This CDR3 is 14 amino acids long. Germline V gene data show CDR1 as MNHEY and CDR2 as SVGAGI. V lost 10 bases to trimming and J lost 0 bases; unmatched junction nucleotides: 7. CDR3 in DNA: TGTGCCACCACACAGGGGCGAAGCACAGATACGCAGTATTTT. It is translated as CATTQGRSTDTQYF.

This clone was seen once. The chain combines TRBV4-2 with TRBJ2-7; 7 bases agree with TRBD1. V lost 0 bases and J lost 7; bases outside the gene matches: 15. Germline loops: CDR1 LGHNA, CDR2 YNFKEQ. The CDR3 is 17 amino acids. This CDR3 reads CASSQEERGPQLGEQYF. The CDR3 bases are TGTGCCAGCAGCCAAGAGGAAAGGGGGCCTCAGCTTGGGGAGCAGTACTTC.

This clone showed up just a few times. The J gene is TRBJ2-1, the V gene TRBV6-2 or TRBV6-3; 9 positions match TRBD2. The CDR3 contains 14 residues. The junction had 4 bases not matched to a gene; V was cut back by 5 bases and J by 5 bases. The germline CDR1 and CDR2 sequences are MNHEY and SVGEGT. The CDR3 bases are TGTGCCAGCAGTCTAGCGGGACAAGACAATGAGCAGTTCTTC. Its protein product is CASSLAGQDNEQFF.

Concerning this clone: One end of the junction does not line up with germline, which may come from a read error. V usage is TRBV19 and J usage is TRBJ1-6, with TRBD1 identical over 8 bases. Germline V CDR1 and CDR2: LNHDA, SQIVND (reference sequence). The CDR3 length is 16 residues. The CDR3 sequence is CASSTPGGQGNSPLHF. The CDR3 DNA follows: TGTGCCAGCAGTACCCCTGGCGGACAGGGAAATTCACCCCTCCACTTT.